The present entry profiles one T cell receptor (beta chain) with its context. These data come from a study of control samples from healthy donors and cancer patients. The assay was immunoSEQ multiplex PCR, and TCRdb's table has in-frame clones only and misses some. The profile shows 150,000 to 200,000 clones, around nine tenths of them singletons. The V end lost 5 bases, the J end lost 2 bases, and 10 bases lay between the germline ends. This CDR3 has 13 amino acids. Germline CDR1 is SEHNR and CDR2 is FQNEAQ (reference sequence). Sequencing used blood. V is TRBV7-9 and J is TRBJ2-7; maybe TRBD1 (5 bases). The TCR originated in a man between 25 and 39 years old in good health. The chain's CDR3 is CASSPLGAYEQYF. In nucleotides, the CDR3 is TGTGCCAGCAGCCCATTAGGGGCCTACGAGCAGTACTTC. Full variable domain (remainder filled in from reference TRBV7-9 and TRBJ2-7): DTGVSQNPRHKITKRGQNVTFRCDPISEHNRLYWYRQTLGQGPEFLTYFQNEAQLEKSRLLSDRFSAERPKGSFSTLEIQRTEQGDSAMYLCASSPLGAYEQYFGPGTRLTVT.